These 31 T cell receptor beta chains came from one sample sequenced in a study of metastatic and nonmetastatic thyroid tumors. TCRdb re-clonotyped the PCR reads via MiXCR. Of about 40,000 clones listed, less than 20% are singletons. Thyroid surgery was preceded by no treatment in any patient. Sample: tumor tissue. These receptors were collected from a female donor with papillary thyroid cancer or a benign thyroid nodule (not recorded which). Some clones in this sample may be carry-over from other donors' samples.

This clone was found many times. The chain carries TRBV9 and TRBJ1-1, with unresolved D. The germline V gene encodes CDR1 SGDLS and CDR2 YYNGEE. V was trimmed by 0 bases and J by 1 base, leaving 10 bases between them. The CDR3 runs to 15 residues. For the CDR3, the DNA is TGTGCCAGCAGCGTAGTAGGAACTGGGAACACTGAAGCTTTCTTT. It encodes CASSVVGTGNTEAFF.

This clone was detected many times. The chain couples TRBV5-1 to TRBJ2-3, with D possibly being TRBD1 (6 bases). Trimming left V 4 bases short and J 6 bases short, with 15 bases between. The CDR3 has 14 amino acids. Per germline, CDR1 SGHRS and CDR2 YFSETQ. CDR3 in amino acids: CASSPGTPMDTQYF. The CDR3 nucleotides read TGCGCCAGCAGCCCCGGGACACCAATGGATACGCAGTATTTT.

This clone was picked up a small number of times. CDR3 DNA: TGTGCCAGCAGCACTACTAGAGACAATGAGCAGTTCTTC. Translating it yields CASSTTRDNEQFF. The chain is built from TRBV12-3 or TRBV12-4 and TRBJ2-1; the D gene is possibly TRBD2 (5 bases). CDR3 size: 13 residues. The V and J ends lost 6 bases and 5 bases respectively, with 11 bases between them.

This clone was found many times. This rearrangement joins TRBV11-2 to TRBJ1-1, with 7 nucleotides matching TRBD1. This CDR3 region has 16 residues. V lost 5 bases and J lost 5; bases outside the gene matches: 14. Germline loops: CDR1 SGHAT, CDR2 FQNNGV. As DNA, the CDR3 is TGTGCCAGCAGCATACCCCCGGGAGGGGGCAAGACTGAAGCTTTCTTT. Encoded protein: CASSIPPGGGKTEAFF.

Many counts were recorded for this clone. The rearrangement links TRBV12-3 or TRBV12-4 to TRBJ2-1, with 10 bases fitting TRBD2. CDR3 length: 15 residues. Trimming at V came to 4 bases and at J to 6 bases, leaving 6 bases not matched to a gene. The CDR3 nucleotides read TGTGCCAGCAGTTCCTTAGCGGGAGGTCGCAATGAGCAGTTCTTC. Amino acids: CASSSLAGGRNEQFF.

This clone appeared many times. Other DNA sequences of this sample code for an identical CDR3. V is TRBV3-1 and J is TRBJ2-3, with D possibly matching TRBD2 (5 bases). Deletions cut 4 bases from V and 4 bases from J, with 15 bases between. Germline CDR1 and CDR2: LGHDT and YNNKEL (reference sequence). The CDR3 loop spans 15 amino acids. CDR3 DNA: TGTGCCAGCAGCCCACTAGACGTCGCCGCAGATACGCAGTATTTT. This sequence encodes CASSPLDVAADTQYF.

Many counts were recorded for this clone. CDR3 sequence reads: CASSPQVGRGTEAFF. The CDR3 DNA follows: TGTGCCAGCTCACCCCAGGTGGGGCGGGGGACTGAAGCTTTCTTT. V gene TRBV18 combines with J gene TRBJ1-1; the D gene is possibly TRBD1 (5 bases). Trimming pared 3 bases from V and 5 bases from J, leaving 16 bases between. The CDR3 consists of 15 residues. Germline assignment: CDR1 KGHSH and CDR2 LQKENI.

In DNA, the CDR3 is TGTGCCAGCAGCTTAGTGGAGGGACGGAGCTATGGCTACACCTTC. This gives the protein CASSLVEGRSYGYTF. The rearrangement joins TRBV7-9 to TRBJ1-2, with D possibly being TRBD1 (5 bases). With 1 base removed from V and 4 bases from J, the gap between germline ends came to 13 bases. Looked up from germline, CDR1 is SEHNR and CDR2 is FQNEAQ (reference sequence). This CDR3 comprises 15 residues.

This clone has at least ten counts. V usage is TRBV28 and J usage is TRBJ2-2; a weak D match, TRBD2 (5 bases). The CDR3 extends over 16 amino acids. Trimming left V 6 bases short and J 4 bases short, with 18 bases between. Germline assignment: CDR1 MDHEN and CDR2 SYDVKM. The CDR3 nucleotides read TGTGCCAGCAGGACTACAACGCGGGCGGGCACCGGGGAGCTGTTTTTT. Protein sequence: CASRTTTRAGTGELFF. Drawing the rest from reference TRBV28 and TRBJ2-2, the complete variable domain is DVKVTQSSRYLVKRTGEKVFLECVQDMDHENMFWYRQDPGLGLRLIYFSYDVKMKEKGDIPEGYSVSREKKERFSLILESASTNQTSMYLCASRTTTRAGTGELFFGEGSRLTVL.

This clone is medium-sized within its sample. This chain connects TRBV6-1 to TRBJ2-3; TRBD2 aligns across 10 bases. Germline V gene lookup returns CDR1 MNHNS and CDR2 SASEGT. This CDR3 region has 15 residues. The V and J ends lost 5 bases and 7 bases, in that order; junction bases with no gene match: 9. This CDR3 reads CASSSSSGRGNTQYF. CDR3 in DNA: TGTGCCAGCAGTTCGTCTAGCGGGAGAGGGAATACGCAGTATTTT.

This clone was seen ten or more times. V is TRBV6-5 and J is TRBJ2-2; D uncertain. V lost 0 bases, J lost 2 bases, and 7 bases lay in between. In germline, CDR1 is MNHEY, CDR2 SVGAGI. The CDR3 is 15 residues long. In DNA form, the CDR3 reads TGTGCCAGCAGTTACTCGAATTCCAACACCGGGGAGCTGTTTTTT. Protein product: CASSYSNSNTGELFF.

This clone came up many times. The CDR3, as DNA: TGCAGTGCTAACCGTGACTACACAGATACGCAGTATTTT. Translated: CSANRDYTDTQYF. The J gene is TRBJ2-3, the V gene TRBV20-1; a weak D match, TRBD2 (5 bases). This CDR3 has 13 amino acids. Germline V gene data show CDR1 as DFQATT and CDR2 as SNEGSKA (reference sequence). V was shortened by 4 bases and J by 2 bases, with 10 bases between the two germline ends.

Ten or more counts support this clone. This sequence joins TRBV6-2 or TRBV6-3 and TRBJ2-3; D is ambiguous. CDR1 is MNHEY and CDR2 is SVGEGT in the germline V gene. Deletions cut 0 bases from V and 2 bases from J, with 9 bases between. CDR3 length equals 15 residues. CDR3 sequence (DNA): TGTGCCAGCAGTTACTCGTTTAGGGCCACAGATACGCAGTATTTT. This encodes CASSYSFRATDTQYF.

This clone was seen repeatedly, ten times or more. V gene TRBV28 combines with J gene TRBJ2-1; D may be TRBD2 (6 bases). V was cut by 6 bases and J by 6 bases, with 15 bases left in between. The length of the CDR3 is 14 residues. CDR1 is MDHEN and CDR2 is SYDVKM in the germline V gene. As DNA, the CDR3 is TGTGCCAGCAGGGGGGGTCTGAGAGTCAATGAGCAGTTCTTC. This codes for CASRGGLRVNEQFF.

This clone was found many times. J is TRBJ2-3 and V is TRBV5-4, with 11 bases fitting TRBD2. V dropped 4 bases and J dropped 6; count of bases not matched to a gene: 10. Germline V gene sequence: CDR1 SGHNT, CDR2 YYREEE (reference sequence). There are 16 residues in the CDR3. The CDR3 DNA reads as TGTGCCAGCAGCACCGGACTAGCGGGTCTCGGTGATACGCAGTATTTT. As protein: CASSTGLAGLGDTQYF. The full variable domain, with the rest looked up from reference TRBV5-4 and TRBJ2-3, is ETGVTQSPTHLIKTRGQQVTLRCSSQSGHNTVSWYQQALGQGPQFIFQYYREEENGRGNFPPRFSGLQFPNYSSELNVNALELDDSALYLCASSTGLAGLGDTQYFGPGTRLTVL.

Concerning this clone itself: At one of its ends the junction is not consistent with the germline gene, which may arise from a read error. The rearrangement uses TRBV20-1 and TRBJ2-7; D might be TRBD2 (5 bases). Germline V lookup: CDR1 DFQATT, CDR2 SNEGSKA (reference sequence). The CDR3 totals 16 residues. The CDR3 is CSSRLARTSGMGEQYF. CDR3 nucleotide sequence: TGCAGTTCTAGGCTAGCCCGGACCAGCGGCATGGGGGAGCAGTACTTC.

The J gene is TRBJ2-1, the V gene TRBV18; the match to TRBD1 covers 9 bases. V dropped 2 bases and J dropped 5; count of bases not matched to a gene: 4. The CDR3 extends over 15 amino acids. Germline-derived CDR1 and CDR2 are KGHSH and LQKENI. CDR3 sequence (DNA): TGTGCCAGCTCACCAGGGACAGGGATACACAATGAGCAGTTCTTC. It specifies CASSPGTGIHNEQFF. Full variable domain (missing parts from reference TRBV18 and TRBJ2-1): NAGVMQNPRHLVRRRGQEARLRCSPMKGHSHVYWYRQLPEEGLKFMVYLQKENIIDESGMPKERFSAEFPKEGPSILRIQQVVRGDSAAYFCASSPGTGIHNEQFFGPGTRLTVL.

This clone was recorded only once. Being one base from a much bigger clone, this may be a read error. Other nucleotide sequences from this sample produce the same CDR3. V is TRBV4-1 and J is TRBJ2-1, with 9 positions matching TRBD1. Germline CDR1 reads MGHRA; CDR2 reads YSYEKL. The CDR3 is 18 amino acids. Trimming at V came to 1 base and at J to 4 bases, leaving 11 bases not matched to a gene. CDR3 nucleotides: TGCGCCAGCAGCCAAGTGGGACAGGGTGAAGGAACGTACAATGAGCAGTTCTTC. It codes for CASSQVGQGEGTYNEQFF.

This clone was counted ten times or more. The V gene is TRBV6-2 or TRBV6-3, the J gene TRBJ2-3; 7 positions match TRBD2. With 7 bases clipped from V and 7 bases from J, the junction kept 11 bases outside the gene matches. CDR1 and CDR2 (germline): MNHEY, SVGEGT. This CDR3 has 14 amino acids. The CDR3, as DNA: TGTGCCAGCATTGACTCGGGGGGAGGATATACGCAGTATTTT. Translation gives CASIDSGGGYTQYF.

The genes are TRBV24-1 and TRBJ2-7, with D unclear. CDR1 and CDR2 (germline): KGHDR, SFDVKD. The V end was cut by 7 bases, the J end by 7 bases, with 13 bases between. This CDR3 region has 12 residues. This CDR3 is CATRGPTPEQYF. The DNA of the CDR3 is TGTGCCACCAGAGGGCCGACCCCAGAGCAGTACTTC.

The chain has TRBV20-1 and TRBJ2-2, with 8 bases that match TRBD2. V was clipped by 3 bases and J by 3 bases; unmatched bases: 9. The CDR3 spans 16 residues. From germline, CDR1 is DFQATT and CDR2 SNEGSKA (reference sequence). The CDR3 coding sequence is TGCAGTGCTAGGAAAATATGGCGGGAGGACACCGGGGAGCTGTTTTTT. It translates to CSARKIWREDTGELFF.

This clone was detected ten times or more. This chain uses TRBV19 with TRBJ1-2; possible D gene TRBD1, 6 bases. The V and J ends lost 7 bases and 6 bases respectively, with 15 bases between them. In germline, CDR1 is LNHDA, CDR2 SQIVND (reference sequence). This CDR3 has 13 amino acids. Here the CDR3 DNA reads TGTGCCAGTACCCCTCAAGGGGGGAATGGCTACACCTTC. Protein sequence: CASTPQGGNGYTF.

This clone was counted a single time. This chain links TRBV7-9 with TRBJ1-2; D possibly corresponds to TRBD1 (5 bases). Trimming pared 10 bases from V and 7 bases from J, leaving 22 bases between. The CDR3 has 14 amino acids. Germline V gene sequence: CDR1 SEHNR, CDR2 FQNEAQ (reference sequence). The CDR3 region has the DNA TGTGCCACCTGCCAGGACATGACAGCTCCTGGCTACACCTTC. It translates to CATCQDMTAPGYTF.

As regards this clone: The junction shows a germline mismatch at one end, possibly a read error. The chain has TRBV12-3 or TRBV12-4 and TRBJ2-3; D is tentatively TRBD1 or TRBD2 (5 bases each). The CDR3 is 16 residues long. This CDR3 is CANSLDTGRSTDTQYF. In nucleotides, the CDR3 is TGTGCCAACAGTTTAGATACGGGGCGTAGCACAGATACGCAGTATTTT.

This clone was observed a handful of times. An end of the junction differs from the germline gene, which may be a read error. The gene calls are TRBV6-6 and TRBJ1-2; tentative D call: TRBD1 (6 bases). The CDR3 extends over 15 amino acids. The V gene's germline CDR1 is MNHNY and CDR2 SVGAGI (reference sequence). CDR3 loop: CASSYSGTSNYCYTF. The CDR3 DNA reads TGTGCCAGCAGTTACTCCGGGACATCTAACTATTGCTACACCTTC.

Remarks on this clone: At one end, the junction sequence differs from germline, possibly due to a read error. The J gene is TRBJ2-7, the V gene TRBV6-5, with D perhaps matching TRBD2 (5 bases). The CDR3 runs 16 residues. Germline assignment: CDR1 MNHEY and CDR2 SVGAGI. CDR3 DNA sequence: TGTGCCAGCAGTTACGGGATAGCGTACGGTTCCTACGAGAAGTACTTC. Its translation is CASSYGIAYGSYEKYF.

This clone was picked up one time. A read error may produce the germline difference seen at one junction end. V usage is TRBV4-1 and J usage is TRBJ1-4; D is ambiguous. This CDR3 spans 15 amino acids. CDR1 and CDR2 from the germline V gene are MGHRA and YSYEKL. Here the CDR3 reads CASIQEMGYAEKLFF. DNA of the CDR3: TGCGCCAGCATCCAAGAAATGGGGTACGCTGAAAAACTGTTTTTT.

The sample holds one count of this clone. This chain uses TRBV20-1 with TRBJ1-3, with D tentatively TRBD1 (5 bases). Trimming left V 3 bases short and J 4 bases short, with 7 bases between. In germline, CDR1 is DFQATT, CDR2 SNEGSKA (reference sequence). The CDR3 sequence is 12 residues long. The CDR3 loop is CSARWGGNTIYF. CDR3 nucleotide sequence: TGCAGTGCTAGGTGGGGCGGAAACACCATATATTTT.

This clone was observed at least ten times. V is TRBV28 and J is TRBJ1-2; 7 bases are shared with TRBD1. Losses at the gene ends were 2 bases for V and 0 bases for J; bases not matched to a gene: 12. This CDR3 has 18 amino acids. CDR1 is MDHEN, CDR2 SYDVKM, per germline. The DNA for the CDR3 is TGTGCCAGCAGTTTAACCGGGACAGCTTCATTCCCTAACTATGGCTACACCTTC. This codes for CASSLTGTASFPNYGYTF.

This clone was detected ten times or more. The V gene is TRBV20-1, the J gene TRBJ1-2; 9 nucleotides align to TRBD1. The CDR3 is 12 residues long. The ends lost 4 bases at V and 6 bases at J; junction bases unmatched: 3. Germline V lookup: CDR1 DFQATT, CDR2 SNEGSKA (reference sequence). The CDR3 sequence: CSATRDRDGYTF. Here the CDR3 DNA reads TGCAGTGCTACGCGGGACAGGGATGGCTACACCTTC.

This clone was detected many times. Just one base apart from a much larger clone, this may be a read error. Other DNA variants within this sample encode the same CDR3. The V and J genes are TRBV10-3 and TRBJ1-5; the D is unclear. CDR1 is ENHRY, CDR2 SYGVKD, per germline. Trimming stripped 0 bases from V and 2 bases from J, with 20 bases between. This CDR3 spans 19 amino acids. The DNA for the CDR3 is TGTGCCATCAGTGAGTCTGGAGTCATTGGTTGGGAAGGCAATCAGCCCCAGCATTTT. This encodes CAISESGVIGWEGNQPQHF.